Each of the 18 T cell receptor beta chains below was sequenced from the same sample in a study of T cells in Graves' hyperthyroidism and ophthalmopathy. RNA transcripts yielded amplified TCR beta CDR3 regions. HTBI primers were employed in a first-round RT-PCR of the TCR CDR3. TCRdb analysed the multiplex PCR reads with MiXCR anew, one entry per CDR3 protein. The sample lists around 600,000 distinct CDR3 sequences, roughly 14% seen once, with around 7.8% in the top ten. Sample: blood. Every receptor here comes from a young woman with Graves' hyperthyroidism.

In its sample, this clonotype was seen many times. The chain is built from TRBV5-1 and TRBJ2-7; either TRBD1 or TRBD2 may supply D (5 bases each). The CDR3 consists of 14 residues. Germline CDR1 and CDR2: SGHRS and YFSETQ. The germline V and J ends were trimmed by 4 bases and 5 bases, with 16 bases remaining between them. CDR3: CASSAGTTLHEQYF. CDR3 bases: TGCGCCAGCAGCGCCGGGACCACACTGCACGAGCAGTACTTC. Using reference TRBV5-1 and TRBJ2-7 for the parts outside the CDR3, the full variable domain is KAGVTQTPRYLIKTRGQQVTLSCSPISGHRSVSWYQQTPGQGLQFLFEYFSETQRNKGNFPGRFSGRQFSNSRSEMNVSTLELGDSALYLCASSAGTTLHEQYFGPGTRLTVT.

This rearrangement joins TRBV20-1 to TRBJ2-1; D is unresolved. This CDR3 is built from 11 residues. V lost 2 bases and J 5 bases, leaving 4 bases between the germline ends. Germline V CDR1 and CDR2: DFQATT, SNEGSKA (reference sequence). Here the CDR3 reads CSARMNNEQFF. The DNA for the CDR3 is TGCAGTGCTAGAATGAACAATGAGCAGTTCTTC.

The sample holds many counts of this clonotype. CDR3 in amino acids: CASGREGEQYF. CDR3 sequence (DNA): TGTGCCAGCGGCAGGGAGGGCGAGCAGTACTTC. V and J are TRBV9 and TRBJ2-7; 7 nucleotides align to TRBD2. The J segment lost 6 bases and the V segment lost 7 bases, leaving 4 bases of the junction unmatched. This CDR3 contains 11 residues. Germline lookup yields CDR1 SGDLS and CDR2 YYNGEE.

This clonotype has at least ten counts. The chain recombines TRBV7-2 with TRBJ1-3; D is undetermined. The germline gives CDR1 SGHTA, CDR2 FQGNSA. Trimming took 5 bases from V and 0 from J, leaving 8 bases between them. The CDR3 sequence is 14 residues long. This CDR3 reads CASSPYFSGNTIYF. The CDR3 nucleotides read TGTGCCAGCAGCCCCTACTTCTCTGGAAACACCATATATTTT.

This clonotype was found a few times. V usage is TRBV5-5 and J usage is TRBJ1-2; D not resolved. Germline values: CDR1 SGHKS, CDR2 YYEKEE (reference sequence). This CDR3 has 14 amino acids. V was cut by 3 bases and J by 8 bases, with 17 bases left in between. The CDR3 protein is CASSYGWEAGGYTF. The CDR3 DNA sequence: TGTGCCAGCAGCTACGGATGGGAGGCCGGCGGCTACACCTTC.

There are many counts of this clonotype. V usage is TRBV28 and J usage is TRBJ1-2; 8 bases are shared with TRBD1. The CDR3 sequence is 15 residues long. V gave up 6 bases and J gave up 3 bases; unmatched junction bases: 9. Per the germline V gene, CDR1 is MDHEN and CDR2 is SYDVKM. CDR3 protein: CASRYGQGGYYGYTF. CDR3 nucleotides: TGTGCCAGCAGATACGGACAGGGAGGATACTATGGCTACACCTTC.

V usage is TRBV28 and J usage is TRBJ1-1, with D maybe TRBD1 (5 bases). CDR1 and CDR2 from the germline V gene are MDHEN and SYDVKM. The V and J ends lost 6 bases and 3 bases respectively, with 14 bases between them. The CDR3 has 14 residues. CDR3 region: CASSLVGGDTEAFF. The CDR3 nucleotides read TGTGCCAGCAGCTTAGTCGGGGGGGACACTGAAGCTTTCTTT.

The V and J genes are TRBV30 and TRBJ2-5, with D maybe TRBD1 (5 bases). The V gene's germline CDR1 is GTSNPN and CDR2 SVGIG (reference sequence). The CDR3 length is 15 residues. V was clipped by 3 bases and J by 0 bases, with 14 bases between them. The CDR3 bases are TGTGCCTGGAGATCAAGACCAGGGAACCAAGAGACCCAGTACTTC. Translating it yields CAWRSRPGNQETQYF.

This sequence joins TRBV20-1 and TRBJ2-1, with 11 bases aligning to TRBD2. CDR3 length: 20 residues. Trimming at V came to 3 bases and at J to 4 bases, leaving 20 bases not matched to a gene. Germline V lookup: CDR1 DFQATT, CDR2 SNEGSKA (reference sequence). This CDR3 is CSARTMTSGLAGHKYNEQFF. The CDR3 DNA follows: TGCAGTGCTAGGACGATGACGAGTGGACTAGCGGGCCACAAGTACAATGAGCAGTTCTTC.

This chain joins TRBV20-1 and TRBJ2-2; D is uncertain. Germline CDR1 reads DFQATT; CDR2 reads SNEGSKA (reference sequence). The CDR3 spans 15 residues. Trimming took off 0 bases at V and 2 bases at J, with 10 bases between the two ends. The CDR3 DNA reads TGCAGTGCTAGAGATCGGATTAGAAACACCGGGGAGCTGTTTTTT. It encodes CSARDRIRNTGELFF.

This clonotype was seen many times. The J gene is TRBJ2-7, the V gene TRBV30, with 15 bases matching TRBD2. The CDR3 has 19 amino acids. Trimming at V came to 3 bases and at J to 7 bases, leaving 19 bases not matched to a gene. The germline CDR1 and CDR2 sequences are GTSNPN and SVGIG (reference sequence). The DNA of the CDR3 is TGTGCCTGGAGACAACTAGGACTAGCGGGAGGGCTCCGGGAGCGGGAGCAGTACTTC. It yields the protein CAWRQLGLAGGLREREQYF.

This clonotype showed up many times. The gene calls are TRBV3-2 and TRBJ2-5; no check of the table's D call, TRBD1, against the DNA was made. TRBV3-2 is shown as a pseudogene. This CDR3 is 15 amino acids long. In DNA form, the CDR3 reads TGTGCCAGCAGCCAAGAGGGGACAGAGCAAGAGACCCAGTACTTC. Residues: CASSQEGTEQETQYF.

This clonotype has ten or more counts. The chain combines TRBV27 with TRBJ1-1; 7 bases agree with TRBD1. The CDR3 runs 14 residues. Germline-derived CDR1 and CDR2 are MNHEY and SMNVEV (reference sequence). V lost 5 bases and J lost 2; bases outside the gene matches: 5. In DNA form, the CDR3 reads TGTGCCAGCAGTCCCGGGGACAGCAACACTGAAGCTTTCTTT. Encoded protein: CASSPGDSNTEAFF.

This clonotype was picked up many times. The chain recombines TRBV5-1 with TRBJ2-2; either TRBD1 or TRBD2 may fit D (5 bases each). Trimming removed 8 bases from V and 6 bases from J, with 17 bases in between. The CDR3 has 14 amino acids. The V gene's germline CDR1 is SGHRS and CDR2 YFSETQ. The CDR3 sequence is CASGEGRRSGELFF. Written as DNA, the CDR3 is TGCGCCAGTGGCGAGGGGCGACGATCCGGGGAGCTGTTTTTT.

This clonotype was counted only a few times. This rearrangement joins TRBV7-9 to TRBJ2-1; D not resolved. The CDR3 contains 15 residues. V shed 5 bases and J shed 1 base, with 12 bases lying between them. Germline V gene data show CDR1 as SEHNR and CDR2 as FQNEAQ (reference sequence). The CDR3 protein is CASSPGWVSYNEQFF. CDR3 coding DNA: TGTGCCAGCAGCCCTGGGTGGGTTTCCTACAATGAGCAGTTCTTC. The full variable domain, completed using reference TRBV7-9 and TRBJ2-1, is DTGVSQNPRHKITKRGQNVTFRCDPISEHNRLYWYRQTLGQGPEFLTYFQNEAQLEKSRLLSDRFSAERPKGSFSTLEIQRTEQGDSAMYLCASSPGWVSYNEQFFGPGTRLTVL.

This clonotype appeared many times. This sequence joins TRBV20-1 and TRBJ2-7; D may be TRBD1 (5 bases). This CDR3 contains 14 residues. Trimming shortened V by 3 bases and J by 3 bases, and 15 bases separated the two germline ends. Germline lookup yields CDR1 DFQATT and CDR2 SNEGSKA (reference sequence). The CDR3 is CSASSQGGNYEQYF. The CDR3 coding sequence is TGCAGTGCTAGCTCCCAGGGTGGCAACTACGAGCAGTACTTC.

This clonotype was recorded many times. The V call is TRBV24-1, the J call TRBJ2-3, with D perhaps matching TRBD1 (6 bases). CDR3 size: 15 residues. Germline V CDR1 and CDR2: KGHDR, SFDVKD. Trimming shortened V by 1 base and J by 5 bases, and 12 bases separated the two germline ends. Here the CDR3 DNA reads TGTGCCACCAGTGATTTCGAACAGGGTGTAGATACGCAGTATTTT. Encoded protein: CATSDFEQGVDTQYF.

In this sample, this clonotype turned up many times. The gene calls are TRBV28 and TRBJ1-2; D uncertain. Germline V gene sequence: CDR1 MDHEN, CDR2 SYDVKM. The CDR3 runs to 15 residues. With 1 base removed from V and 3 bases from J, the gap between germline ends came to 12 bases. The CDR3 DNA sequence: TGTGCCAGCAGTTTATACCGGGTGCCTTACTATGGCTACACCTTC. Its protein is CASSLYRVPYYGYTF.